The sequence of this T cell receptor beta chain was determined in a study of T cells after yellow fever vaccination (dated by TCRdb to about 2019). Study-level background: Libraries from fractions with low cell numbers were prepared with the SMART-Seq v4 Ultra Low Input RNA kit. Blood was drawn at multiple timepoints before and after primary and secondary immunization, with bulk PBMC replicates and cell subsets isolated. To follow T-cell clones before and after primary and booster YFV17D yellow fever vaccination, bulk TCR alpha and beta repertoires were sequenced over time. Two healthy male donors, one aged 18 to 29 and one aged 30 to 40 years, were included in the cohort.

Instrument on record: Illumina NovaSeq 6000. TCR cDNA was synthesized by 5'RACE template switching, which introduced a universal primer site and unique molecular identifiers. Priming of cDNA synthesis was performed from both the TCR alpha and TCR beta constant segments. Library amplification involved two PCR steps, and the second step added sample barcodes and sequencing adapters. Sequencing of libraries was done on Illumina HiSeq 2500 (2x100 bp) or NovaSeq (2x150 bp). In the source study's methods: Demultiplexing of reads and collapsing into UMI consensus sequences were performed with MIGEC, and V(D)J alignment was carried out with MiXCR. Vaccine-responding clonotypes were identified with edgeR using replicate PBMC samples, with FDR below 0.01 and a log2 fold change above 5 up to day 15 being required. Bulk clonotypes were assigned CD4 or CD8 identity according to which sequenced CD4 or CD8 repertoire held them at higher abundance. The raw public data were reprocessed by TCRdb itself: fastp quality trimming at Q25, MiXCR clonotype calling, in-frame beta chains only. Records with the same CDR3 protein are collapsed into one entry carrying the most frequent genes and DNA. The V and J calls follow TCRdb's processing rather than the paper's. The sample data list some 400,000 distinct CDR3 sequences, and 15% to 20% of these were observed just once. The ten biggest clones cover roughly a sixth of the sample.

This clonotype was observed a handful of times. Its antigen is unknown. Qualities for individual bases were not recorded, and no much larger clone is one base off. What the work shows at the level of the full study, not this receptor alone: The study included only two donors, which limits how far the findings can be generalized. A small fraction of clonotypes appeared in both the CD4 and CD8 compartments, likely as a result of convergent recombination. Computational filtering was required because FACS-sorted repertoires could contain abundant contaminating clonotypes from the bulk population. Compared with the primary T-cell response, the secondary T-cell response was faster but weaker, reaching its peak on day 5 rather than on day 15. Most clones expanded after primary vaccination were re-detected after the booster (around 96% of CD4 and around 88% of CD8), suggesting broad memory maintenance.

What this sample's treatment or condition label stands for: live attenuated yellow fever vaccine strain. At each blood-draw timepoint, two biological replicates of bulk PBMCs were obtained. A standard Ficoll-Paque protocol was used to isolate PBMCs from peripheral blood. RNA was extracted with TriZol from bulk PBMCs, CD4 and CD8 fractions, and dextramer-positive and dextramer-negative fractions. The sequencing here drew on PBMCs, taken before the yellow fever booster vaccination. This clonotype was sampled from a man aged 18 to 29 who received the YFV17D yellow fever vaccine.

The nucleotides read TGTGCCAGCAGCTCCACGCAGCGGTCCCTCACAGATACGCAGTATTTT. It translates as CASSSTQRSLTDTQYF. The V and J segments used are TRBV7-4 and TRBJ2-3; TRBD2 is possibly the D segment (5 matching bases). CDR1 and CDR2 were assigned from the germline V gene as SGHVT and SQSDAQ. Measured from the cysteine to the phenylalanine, the CDR3 is 16 residues long. The entry retains the CDR3 DNA only, 48 bases that are in frame from base 1. Trimming removed 4 bases from V and 2 bases from J, leaving 16 bases between the germline ends.